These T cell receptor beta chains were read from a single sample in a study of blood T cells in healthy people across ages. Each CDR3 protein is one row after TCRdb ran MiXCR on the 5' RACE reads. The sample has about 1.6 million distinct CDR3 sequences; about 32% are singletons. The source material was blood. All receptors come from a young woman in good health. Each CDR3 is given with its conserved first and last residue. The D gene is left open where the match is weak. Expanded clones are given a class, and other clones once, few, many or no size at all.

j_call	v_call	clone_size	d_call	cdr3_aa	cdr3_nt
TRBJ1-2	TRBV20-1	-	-	CSARDLVVSGYTF	TGCAGTGCTAGAGATCTGGTTGTTTCTGGCTACACCTTC
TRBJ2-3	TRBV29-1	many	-	CSGEEGGGVTDTQYF	TGCAGCGGCGAAGAGGGAGGGGGCGTCACAGATACGCAGTATTTT
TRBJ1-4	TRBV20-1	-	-	CSAIGEKLFF	TGCAGTGCCATTGGGGAAAAACTGTTTTTT
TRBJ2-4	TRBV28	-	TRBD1	CASSAQGASNIQYF	TGTGCCAGCAGTGCACAGGGGGCCTCAAACATTCAGTACTTC
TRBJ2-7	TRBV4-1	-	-	CASSPQEGCEQYF	TGCGCCAGCAGCCCCCAGGAGGGATGCGAGCAGTACTTC
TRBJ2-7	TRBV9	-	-	CASSEGGETYEQYF	TGTGCCAGCAGCGAGGGGGGAGAAACCTACGAGCAGTACTTC
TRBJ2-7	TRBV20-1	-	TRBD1	CSASGDRGDEQYF	TGCAGTGCTAGTGGGGACAGGGGAGACGAGCAGTACTTC
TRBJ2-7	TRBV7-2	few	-	CASRQSREASYEQYF	TGTGCCAGCAGACAATCCAGGGAGGCCTCCTACGAGCAGTACTTC
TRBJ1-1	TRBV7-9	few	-	CASRAGTINTEAFF	TGTGCCAGCAGGGCCGGGACAATCAACACTGAAGCTTTCTTT
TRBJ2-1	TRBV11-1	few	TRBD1	CASSSGQGGFTYNEQFF	TGTGCCAGCAGCAGTGGACAGGGGGGCTTTACCTACAATGAGCAGTTCTTC
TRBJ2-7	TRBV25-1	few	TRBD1	CASSDPQLTGNYEQYF	TGTGCCAGCAGCGACCCTCAATTGACAGGGAACTACGAGCAGTACTTC
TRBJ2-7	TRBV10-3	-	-	CAVGRESEQYF	TGTGCCGTGGGAAGGGAGAGCGAGCAGTACTTC
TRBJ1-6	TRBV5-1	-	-	CASSEGDRNSPLHF	TGCGCCAGCAGCGAGGGGGATAGGAATTCACCCCTCCACTTT
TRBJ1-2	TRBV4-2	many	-	CASSQGAGDYGYTF	TGTGCCAGCAGCCAAGGAGCTGGAGACTATGGCTACACCTTC
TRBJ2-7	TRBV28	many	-	CASHGDPYIHEQYF	TGTGCCAGCCACGGCGACCCATACATCCACGAGCAGTACTTC
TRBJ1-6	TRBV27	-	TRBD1	CASRITGADSPLHF	TGTGCCAGCAGAATTACAGGGGCTGATTCACCCCTCCACTTT
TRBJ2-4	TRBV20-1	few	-	CSATSLEQYF	TGCAGTGCTACTTCTCTTGAGCAGTACTTC
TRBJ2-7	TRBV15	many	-	CATKLSGEISYEQYF	TGTGCCACCAAACTTTCGGGAGAGATCTCCTACGAGCAGTACTTC
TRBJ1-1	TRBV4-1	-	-	CASSQGMTGNTEAFF	TGCGCCAGCAGCCAGGGGATGACAGGGAACACTGAAGCTTTCTTT
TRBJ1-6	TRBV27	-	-	CASKTSGAGSPLHF	TGTGCCAGCAAAACGTCGGGGGCAGGTTCACCCCTCCACTTT
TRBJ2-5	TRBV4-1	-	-	CASSLTSRGDQETQYF	TGCGCCAGCAGCCTTACTAGCAGGGGGGACCAAGAGACCCAGTACTTC
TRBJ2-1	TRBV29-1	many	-	CSVAGGNRGSNEQFF	TGCAGCGTTGCGGGGGGTAACAGGGGTAGCAATGAGCAGTTCTTC
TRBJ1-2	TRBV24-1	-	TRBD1	CATSDPTGRDGYTF	TGTGCCACCAGTGACCCGACAGGGAGAGATGGCTACACCTTC
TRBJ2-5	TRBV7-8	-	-	CASSSKPGVETQYF	TGTGCCAGCAGTTCGAAACCGGGCGTGGAGACCCAGTACTTC
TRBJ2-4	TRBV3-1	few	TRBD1	CASSRGQGANIQYF	TGTGCCAGCAGCCGGGGGCAGGGGGCGAACATTCAGTACTTC
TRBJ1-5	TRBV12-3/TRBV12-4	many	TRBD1	CASSFGSGTANQPQHF	TGTGCCAGCAGTTTCGGTAGCGGGACAGCTAATCAGCCCCAGCATTTT
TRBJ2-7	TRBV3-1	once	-	CASSHASSYYEQYF	TGTGCCAGCAGCCACGCGTCCAGTTATTACGAGCAGTACTTC
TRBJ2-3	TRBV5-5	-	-	CASSLKDAGLVDTQYF	TGTGCCAGCAGCTTGAAGGACGCAGGTTTGGTAGATACGCAGTATTTT
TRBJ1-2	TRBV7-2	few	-	CASSVGAGAILGGYTF	TGTGCCAGCAGTGTCGGGGCAGGGGCGATATTGGGCGGCTACACCTTC
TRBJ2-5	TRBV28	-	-	CASSPSRGGAETQYF	TGTGCCAGCAGTCCCTCTCGTGGTGGAGCGGAGACCCAGTACTTC
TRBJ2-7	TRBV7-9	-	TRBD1	CASSPSGQGAGEQYF	TGTGCCAGCAGCCCGTCCGGACAGGGGGCAGGGGAGCAGTACTTC
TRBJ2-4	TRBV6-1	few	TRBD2	CASSAGLAGGESNIQYF	TGTGCCAGCAGTGCGGGACTAGCGGGGGGGGAGTCAAACATTCAGTACTTC
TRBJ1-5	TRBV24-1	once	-	CATSDPSVGINQPQHF	TGTGCCACCAGTGACCCCTCGGTCGGGATTAATCAGCCCCAGCATTTT
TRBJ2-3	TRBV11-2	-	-	CASSLRRPNTDTQYF	TGTGCCAGCAGCTTGCGACGCCCGAACACAGATACGCAGTATTTT
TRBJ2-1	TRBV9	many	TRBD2	CASSVGLAGGYNEQFF	TGTGCCAGCAGCGTAGGTCTAGCGGGGGGCTACAATGAGCAGTTCTTC
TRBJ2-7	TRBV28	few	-	CASSWGGTGDYEQYF	TGTGCCAGCAGTTGGGGGGGGACAGGAGATTACGAGCAGTACTTC
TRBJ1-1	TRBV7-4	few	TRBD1	CASSAPPTGGRITEAFF	TGTGCCAGCAGCGCCCCCCCGACAGGGGGGAGAATCACTGAAGCTTTCTTT
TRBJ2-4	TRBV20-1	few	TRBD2	CSASPRTSGCEQYF	TGCAGTGCTAGTCCCCGGACTAGCGGGTGCGAGCAGTACTTT
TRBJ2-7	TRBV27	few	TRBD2	CASSLSRGLAGGSPYEQYF	TGTGCCAGCAGTTTATCAAGGGGACTAGCGGGAGGTTCTCCCTACGAGCAGTACTTC
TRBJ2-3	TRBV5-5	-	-	CASSYRDFSTDTQYF	TGTGCCAGCAGCTACCGGGACTTTAGCACAGATACGCAGTATTTT
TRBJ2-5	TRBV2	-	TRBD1	CASSETRGQQYF	TGTGCCAGCAGTGAAACTAGGGGGCAGCAGTACTTC
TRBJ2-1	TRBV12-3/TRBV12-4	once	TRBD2	CASSPLPGLAAYNEQFF	TGTGCCAGCAGTCCCCTACCGGGACTAGCGGCCTACAATGAGCAGTTCTTC
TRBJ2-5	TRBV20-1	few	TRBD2	CSAIDSGRGEETQYF	TGCAGTGCTATAGATAGCGGGAGGGGAGAAGAGACCCAGTACTTC
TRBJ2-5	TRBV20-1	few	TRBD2	CSARLAGTETQYF	TGCAGTGCTAGACTAGCGGGAACGGAGACCCAGTACTTC
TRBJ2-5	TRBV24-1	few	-	CATSDPGQSGETQYF	TGTGCCACCAGTGATCCCGGACAGTCCGGGGAGACCCAGTACTTC
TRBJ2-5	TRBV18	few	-	CASSPPNEETQYF	TGTGCCAGCTCACCACCGAATGAAGAGACCCAGTACTTC
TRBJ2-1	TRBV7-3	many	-	CASSLTGVEQFF	TGTGCCAGCAGCTTAACAGGGGTTGAGCAGTTCTTC
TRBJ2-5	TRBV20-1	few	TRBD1	CSAQTGGGETQYF	TGCAGTGCCCAGACAGGGGGCGGAGAGACCCAGTACTTC
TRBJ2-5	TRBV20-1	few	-	CSARNGLKETQYF	TGCAGTGCTAGAAACGGACTGAAAGAGACCCAGTACTTC
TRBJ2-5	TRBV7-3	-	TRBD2	CASSLNGPGGGETQYF	TGTGCCAGCAGCTTAAACGGCCCGGGGGGAGGTGAGACCCAGTACTTC
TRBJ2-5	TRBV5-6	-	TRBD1	CASSPVTGSFGETQYF	TGTGCCAGCAGCCCGGTGACAGGGTCCTTTGGGGAGACCCAGTACTTC
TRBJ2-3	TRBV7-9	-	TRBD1	CASSTGDRETDTQYF	TGTGCCAGCAGCACCGGGGACAGAGAAACAGATACGCAGTATTTT
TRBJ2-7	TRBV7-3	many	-	CASSRGRSYEQYF	TGTGCCAGCAGCCGGGGACGTTCTTACGAGCAGTACTTC
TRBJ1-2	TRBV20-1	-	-	CSARGADSYYGYTF	TGCAGTGCCCGCGGGGCGGACAGCTACTATGGCTACACCTTC
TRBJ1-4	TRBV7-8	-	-	CASSPRGLEKLFF	TGTGCCAGCAGCCCACGCGGGCTTGAAAAACTGTTTTTT
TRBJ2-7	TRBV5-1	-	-	CASSLRATASYEQYF	TGCGCCAGCAGCTTGCGTGCGACAGCATCCTACGAGCAGTACTTC
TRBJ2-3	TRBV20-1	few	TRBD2	CGVVTGGGTDTQYF	TGCGGAGTGGTGACTGGGGGGGGCACAGATACGCAGTATTTT
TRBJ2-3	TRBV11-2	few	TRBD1	CASSLTGDVADTQYF	TGTGCCAGCAGCTTAACAGGGGACGTGGCAGATACGCAGTATTTT